The clone carrying this T cell receptor (beta chain) was counted only a few times. Its antigen is currently unknown. The CDR3 covers 15 residues. The ends were cut back, 4 bases at V and 3 bases at J, with 15 bases in the middle. Germline values: CDR1 SGHTA, CDR2 FQGNSA. MiXCR, run by TCRdb on the 5' RACE reads, gives a single entry per CDR3 protein. The sample consists of about 53,000 distinct CDR3 sequences, roughly a quarter of them appearing once. General study findings and limits: Larger-cohort validation covered only one TCR beta V-J rearrangement. In terms of TCR gene usage, tumor memory CD4+ T cells clustered together with blood and lymph node memory CD4+ cells, as well as with lymph node naive CD4+ cells.

The chain carries TRBV7-2 and TRBJ2-5; D is unresolved. This TCR was recovered from a female donor with breast cancer. The sample taken for sequencing was tumor-infiltrating naive CD4+ T cells sorted from the breast tumor. Subset here: naive CD4+ T cells, CD4+CD45RA+CD25-. CDR3 sequence (DNA): TGTGCCAGCAGCTGGATTACGGGTGCGGAAGAGACCCAGTACTTC. Its protein is CASSWITGAEETQYF.